The clone carrying this T cell receptor (beta chain) showed up just once. Its target is not known. Libraries were prepared by immunoSEQ multiplex PCR; TCRdb keeps only in-frame clonotypes and omits some of them. The repertoire holds approximately 460,000 clones, with 77% as singletons. The sample originates from a study of shared clonotypes between healthy human individuals. Across the whole study: The donors, two women and a few men, were aged 18 to 49.

Study results and caveats: Collection of samples was limited to blood; tissue repertoires likely differ.

HIV-negative, healthy adults without recent acute infections or vaccinations were the donors. With unsorted samples, genomic DNA was obtained from about 90 million PBMCs. The material sequenced was PBMCs. The clonotype was recovered from a woman between 40 and 50 years old in good health. Some clones in this sample may be carry-over from other donors' samples.

CDR3 region: CASSLDPQLLAGGGRELFF. The CDR3 DNA is TGTGCCAGCAGCCTCGACCCCCAGCTGCTAGCGGGAGGCGGCCGGGAGCTGTTTTTT. The chain combines TRBV7-9 with TRBJ2-2; 11 positions match TRBD2. The CDR3 has 19 amino acids. Germline assignment: CDR1 SEHNR and CDR2 FQNEAQ (reference sequence). After removal of 5 bases from V and 9 bases from J, the junction contained 20 bases not matched to a gene.